This T cell receptor beta chain was recorded in a study of shared clonotypes between healthy human individuals. V was trimmed by 1 base and J by 1 base, leaving 17 bases between them. This CDR3 contains 18 residues. The germline V gene has CDR1 MDHEN and CDR2 SYDVKM. Only in-frame clones appear in the TCRdb table, and some are missing; sequencing was by immunoSEQ multiplex PCR. The sample lists about 1.4 million clones; 96% were seen once. The J gene is TRBJ2-1, the V gene TRBV28, with a tentative D call TRBD1 (5 bases). The sequenced sample was naive CD4+ T cells sorted from blood. Subset reported: CD45RA+ positively selected. The clonotype comes from a man between 25 and 39 years old in good health. The CDR3 nucleotides read TGTGCCAGCAGTTTATTTACCCCAGTGGGGCTTTCCTACAATGAGCAGTTCTTC. This gives the protein CASSLFTPVGLSYNEQFF.